These 26 T cell receptor beta chains were all obtained from the same sample, sequenced in a study of blood T cell repertoires in COVID-19. TCRdb's table, derived via immunoSEQ multiplex PCR, lists solely in-frame clones and lacks some. The sample has about 360,000 clones, roughly 86% seen once; the top ten hold under 3%. Sequencing used peripheral blood. The receptors here all came from a human donor in a cohort sampled during active COVID-19.

This sequence joins TRBV28 and TRBJ1-1; possibly TRBD1 for D (6 bases). V lost 8 bases, J lost 1 base, and 14 bases lay in between. CDR1 and CDR2 from the germline V gene are MDHEN and SYDVKM. The CDR3 is 14 amino acids. The CDR3 loop reads CASSYTRGNTEAFF. As DNA, the CDR3 is TGTGCCAGCTCGTATACCAGGGGGAACACTGAAGCTTTCTTT.

The CDR3 coding sequence is TGTGCCAGCAGCTATCAGGGCGCATGGGCGGAAGAGACCCAGTACTTC. The encoded protein is CASSYQGAWAEETQYF. The chain is built from TRBV11-2 and TRBJ2-5; TRBD1 might be the D (5 bases). The V end was cut by 4 bases, the J end by 3 bases, with 18 bases between. The CDR3 loop spans 16 amino acids. The V gene's germline CDR1 is SGHAT and CDR2 FQNNGV.

V usage is TRBV4-1 and J usage is TRBJ2-1; no reliable D call. Per germline, CDR1 MGHRA and CDR2 YSYEKL. This CDR3 contains 12 residues. Trimming took 3 bases from V and 10 from J, leaving 10 bases between them. The CDR3: CASSHRLSEQFF. DNA of the CDR3: TGCGCCAGCAGCCACCGTCTCTCGGAGCAGTTCTTC.

The rearrangement joins TRBV2 to TRBJ1-1; TRBD1 is a possible D gene (6 bases). The germline V gene has CDR1 SNHLY and CDR2 FYNNEI. The CDR3 loop spans 13 amino acids. Deletions cut 8 bases from V and 0 bases from J, with 10 bases between. CDR3 in amino acids: CASRGTMNTEAFF. CDR3 bases: TGTGCCAGCCGAGGGACAATGAACACTGAAGCTTTCTTT.

The gene calls are TRBV4-1 and TRBJ2-3; D not resolved. The CDR3 runs to 15 residues. CDR1 and CDR2 (germline): MGHRA, YSYEKL. Trimming cost V 1 base and J 1 base, with 9 bases left between them. Here the CDR3 reads CASSQVSRRTDTQYF. In nucleotides, the CDR3 is TGCGCCAGCAGCCAAGTAAGCCGCCGCACAGATACGCAGTATTTT.

The rearrangement joins TRBV5-6 to TRBJ2-3; 7 bases are shared with TRBD2. Germline V gene data show CDR1 as SGHDT and CDR2 as YYEEEE. The V gene end was trimmed by 7 bases and the J gene end by 2 bases; junction bases not matched to a gene: 7. This CDR3 has 14 residues. CDR3 in amino acids: CASGRDYPTDTQYF. The CDR3, as DNA: TGTGCCAGCGGCCGGGACTACCCCACAGATACGCAGTATTTT.

The chain is built from TRBV11-2 and TRBJ1-6; maybe TRBD1 (5 bases). The CDR3 contains 15 residues. The V end was cut by 5 bases, the J end by 8 bases, with 16 bases between. CDR1 is SGHAT and CDR2 is FQNNGV in the germline V gene. The CDR3 is CASSPTTAYYSPLHF. The CDR3, as DNA: TGTGCCAGCAGCCCCACGACAGCCTACTATTCACCCCTCCACTTT.

A note on this clone: In the same sample, other DNA sequences code for this CDR3. The chain couples TRBV15 to TRBJ2-5, with 10 nucleotides matching TRBD2. The CDR3 is made up of 15 amino acids. J gave up 4 bases and V 1 base, and 3 bases lay outside the gene matches. The germline gives CDR1 LNHNV, CDR2 YYDKDF (reference sequence). CDR3 amino acids: CATSRGLAGVETQYF. As DNA, the CDR3 is TGTGCCACCAGCAGAGGTCTAGCGGGGGTAGAGACCCAGTACTTC.

This rearrangement joins TRBV9 to TRBJ2-5, with TRBD1 matching 9 bases. The germline gives CDR1 SGDLS, CDR2 YYNGEE. The CDR3 has 16 residues. Trimming removed 0 bases from V and 5 bases from J; junction bases left unmatched: 8. The CDR3 sequence is CASSVATGGLGETQYF. For the CDR3, the DNA is TGTGCCAGCAGCGTAGCGACAGGGGGTTTGGGGGAGACCCAGTACTTC.

The chain has TRBV10-3 and TRBJ1-2; 11 bases line up with TRBD1. The CDR3 runs to 15 residues. V lost 11 bases and J lost 4; bases outside the gene matches: 12. Germline V gene data show CDR1 as ENHRY and CDR2 as SYGVKD. The CDR3, as DNA: TGTGCCGTGGGACAGGGGGGGTTCAATGTCTATGGCTACACCTTC. Its translation: CAVGQGGFNVYGYTF.

The chain carries TRBV4-1 and TRBJ1-6; D unresolved. Germline V gene data show CDR1 as MGHRA and CDR2 as YSYEKL. V lost 0 bases and J lost 4, with 16 bases in between. The CDR3 covers 18 residues. CDR3 coding DNA: TGCGCCAGCAGCCAAGAATGGGCAGGAGGGTTGTATAATTCACCCCTCCACTTT. Amino acid sequence: CASSQEWAGGLYNSPLHF.

This chain connects TRBV6-4 to TRBJ2-1; possibly TRBD2 for D (6 bases). Trimming pared 3 bases from V and 3 bases from J, leaving 12 bases between. The germline gives CDR1 MRHNA, CDR2 SNTAGT. There are 15 residues in the CDR3. CDR3 nucleotide sequence: TGTGCCAGCAGTGAGACTGGCGGGGACTACAATGAGCAGTTCTTC. Its protein is CASSETGGDYNEQFF.

To note about this clone: One end of the junction varies from germline; a read error may be responsible. V gene TRBV6-5 combines with J gene TRBJ1-5, with D possibly being TRBD1 (6 bases). Germline loops: CDR1 MNHEY, CDR2 SVGAGI. CDR3 size: 14 residues. CDR3 sequence reads: CASKVRGANRPQHF. CDR3 nucleotides: TGTGCCAGCAAGGTACGGGGGGCCAATCGGCCCCAGCATTTT.

The CDR3 coding sequence is TGTGCCAGCAGTTACGGGCGGGACCAGCCCCAGCATTTT. This gives the protein CASSYGRDQPQHF. The chain has TRBV6-5 and TRBJ1-5, with D possibly matching TRBD1 (5 bases). Between the trimmed V and J ends, which lost 2 bases and 7 bases, there was a span of 9 bases. Germline loops: CDR1 MNHEY, CDR2 SVGAGI. This CDR3 spans 13 amino acids.

This chain connects TRBV29-1 to TRBJ2-6; TRBD2 aligns across 11 bases. There are 16 residues in the CDR3. The V gene's germline CDR1 is SQVTM and CDR2 ANQGSEA. Trimming took 7 bases from V and 0 from J; bases not matched to a gene: 5. CDR3 DNA: TGCAGCGCCCTAGCGGGGGGCGACTCTGGGGCCAACGTCCTGACTTTC. This translates into CSALAGGDSGANVLTF.

This clone was seen only once. The chain links TRBV6-5 to TRBJ2-5; TRBD2 matches at 7 bases. Germline V lookup: CDR1 MNHEY, CDR2 SVGAGI. The trim removed 6 bases at V and 1 base at J, leaving 2 bases unmatched. The CDR3 has 13 residues. DNA of the CDR3: TGTGCCAGCAGAGGCGGGAGCCAAGAGACCCAGTACTTC. Translating gives CASRGGSQETQYF.

This clone was counted only a few times. CDR3 amino acids: CASSYGAEAFF. Here the CDR3 DNA reads TGTGCCAGCAGTTACGGAGCTGAAGCTTTCTTT. The chain is built from TRBV6-5 and TRBJ1-1; D uncertain. This CDR3 has 11 residues. Germline V gene sequence: CDR1 MNHEY, CDR2 SVGAGI. The V end was cut by 2 bases, the J end by 6 bases, with 4 bases between.

This chain connects TRBV21-1 to TRBJ1-4; no DNA check was done on the table's D call, TRBD1. TRBV21-1 is reported as a pseudogene. The CDR3 covers 15 residues. In DNA form, the CDR3 reads TGTGCCAGCCCGCAGGACAGGGGGCGAATTGAAAAACTGTTTTTT. Its translation is CASPQDRGRIEKLFF.

J is TRBJ2-7 and V is TRBV6-5; possible D gene TRBD2, 6 bases. Germline V CDR1 and CDR2: MNHEY, SVGAGI. The CDR3 is 13 residues long. V was trimmed by 8 bases and J by 5 bases, leaving 16 bases between them. The CDR3, as DNA: TGTGCCAGCGGAGGGGCTGCGAGCGACGAGCAGTACTTC. This codes for CASGGAASDEQYF.

The chain combines TRBV18 with TRBJ1-1; tentatively, D is TRBD1 (6 bases). CDR1 and CDR2 from the germline V gene are KGHSH and LQKENI. The CDR3 is 15 residues long. With 2 bases removed from V and 3 bases from J, the gap between germline ends came to 13 bases. CDR3 sequence: CASSPSSGVDTEAFF. CDR3 nucleotide sequence: TGTGCCAGCTCACCAAGCTCAGGGGTAGACACTGAAGCTTTCTTT.

The chain has TRBV30 and TRBJ1-3, with D hard to call. Germline CDR1 and CDR2: GTSNPN and SVGIG (reference sequence). The CDR3 spans 14 residues. Trimming cost V 4 bases and J 4 bases, with 14 bases left between them. CDR3 nucleotides: TGTGCCTGGAACAGTGACCCTCTGGGAAACACCATATATTTT. This gives the protein CAWNSDPLGNTIYF.

J is TRBJ2-3 and V is TRBV5-1; D is perhaps TRBD1 (5 bases). The CDR3 is made up of 15 amino acids. With 7 bases removed from V and 2 bases from J, the gap between germline ends came to 17 bases. Germline loops: CDR1 SGHRS, CDR2 YFSETQ. CDR3 region: CASLQGTRDTDTQYF. The CDR3 nucleotides are TGCGCCAGCCTTCAGGGCACCCGTGACACAGATACGCAGTATTTT.

The table lists this clone with a count of one. The chain employs TRBV5-3 and TRBJ2-7; TRBD2 agrees at 9 bases. TRBV5-3 is identified as an open reading frame with a role that is uncertain. The junction had 10 bases not matched to a gene; V was cut back by 0 bases and J by 0 bases. The CDR3 spans 18 residues. The CDR3 DNA reads as TGTGCCAGAAGCTTGGAGCTAGCGGGGCGCAGAAGCTCCTACGAGCAGTACTTC. Protein: CARSLELAGRRSSYEQYF.

This clone came up once. This chain uses TRBV11-3 with TRBJ1-1, with 7 bases aligning to TRBD1. The V gene's germline CDR1 is SGHNT and CDR2 YENEEA. V lost 1 base and J lost 5; bases outside the gene matches: 4. The CDR3 spans 14 residues. The DNA of the CDR3 is TGTGCCAGCAGCTTAGGACAGGGTGATACTGAAGCTTTCTTT. This sequence encodes CASSLGQGDTEAFF.

In this sample, this clone turned up once. V and J are TRBV5-1 and TRBJ2-3, with TRBD2 matching 10 bases. This CDR3 is 18 amino acids long. The junction had 9 bases not matched to a gene; V was cut back by 0 bases and J by 2 bases. The V gene's germline CDR1 is SGHRS and CDR2 YFSETQ. In DNA form, the CDR3 reads TGCGCCAGCAGCTTGGCGGCTAGCGGGAGCCCATCCACAGATACGCAGTATTTT. Its translation is CASSLAASGSPSTDTQYF.

The genes are TRBV10-3 and TRBJ2-7, with 8 nucleotides matching TRBD1. Trimming cost V 1 base and J 5 bases; bases outside gene matches: 7. This CDR3 has 15 residues. Germline V gene data show CDR1 as ENHRY and CDR2 as SYGVKD. The CDR3 here is CAISELRTGKDEQYF. The CDR3 bases are TGTGCCATCAGTGAGTTGAGGACAGGGAAAGACGAGCAGTACTTC.